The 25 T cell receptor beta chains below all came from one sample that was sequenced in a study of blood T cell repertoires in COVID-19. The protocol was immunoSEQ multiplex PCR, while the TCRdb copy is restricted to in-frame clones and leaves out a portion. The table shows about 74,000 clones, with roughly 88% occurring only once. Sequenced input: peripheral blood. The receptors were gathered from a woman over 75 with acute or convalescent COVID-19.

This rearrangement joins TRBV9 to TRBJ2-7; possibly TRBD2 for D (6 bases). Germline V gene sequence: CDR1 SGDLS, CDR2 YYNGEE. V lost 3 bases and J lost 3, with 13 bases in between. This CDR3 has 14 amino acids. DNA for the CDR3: TGTGCCAGCAGCGGAGGAGGGCTGGGCTACGAGCAGTACTTC. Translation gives CASSGGGLGYEQYF.

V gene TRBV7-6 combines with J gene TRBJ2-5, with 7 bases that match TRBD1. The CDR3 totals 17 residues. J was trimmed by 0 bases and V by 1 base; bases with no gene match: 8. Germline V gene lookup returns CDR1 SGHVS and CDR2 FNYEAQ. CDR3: CASSLDGGRGYQETQYF. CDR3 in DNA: TGTGCCAGCAGCTTAGATGGAGGCAGGGGGTACCAAGAGACCCAGTACTTC.

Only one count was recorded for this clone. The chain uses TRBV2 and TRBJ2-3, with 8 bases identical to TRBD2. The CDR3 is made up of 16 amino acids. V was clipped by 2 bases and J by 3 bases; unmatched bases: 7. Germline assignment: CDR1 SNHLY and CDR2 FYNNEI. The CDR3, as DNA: TGTGCCAGCAGTGAACTAGGCGGGGGGACTACAGATACGCAGTATTTT. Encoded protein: CASSELGGGTTDTQYF.

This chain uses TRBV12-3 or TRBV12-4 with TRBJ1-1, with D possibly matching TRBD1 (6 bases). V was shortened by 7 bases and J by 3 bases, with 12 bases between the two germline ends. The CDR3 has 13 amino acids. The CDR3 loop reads CASTGDTYTEAFF. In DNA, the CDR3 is TGTGCCAGCACTGGGGACACTTACACTGAAGCTTTCTTT.

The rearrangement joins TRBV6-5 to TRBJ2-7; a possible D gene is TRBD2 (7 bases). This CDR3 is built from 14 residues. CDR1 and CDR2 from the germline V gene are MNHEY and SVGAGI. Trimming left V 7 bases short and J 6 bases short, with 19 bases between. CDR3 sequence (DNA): TGTGCCAGCACCTCTAGACCTGGGGGGGCCGAGCAGTACTTC. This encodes CASTSRPGGAEQYF.

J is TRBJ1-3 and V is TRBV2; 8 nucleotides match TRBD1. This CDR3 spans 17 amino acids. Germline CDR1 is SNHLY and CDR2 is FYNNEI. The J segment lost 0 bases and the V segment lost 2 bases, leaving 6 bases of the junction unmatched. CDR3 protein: CASSEQGALISGNTIYF. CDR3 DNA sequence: TGTGCCAGCAGTGAACAGGGGGCATTGATCTCTGGAAACACCATATATTTT.

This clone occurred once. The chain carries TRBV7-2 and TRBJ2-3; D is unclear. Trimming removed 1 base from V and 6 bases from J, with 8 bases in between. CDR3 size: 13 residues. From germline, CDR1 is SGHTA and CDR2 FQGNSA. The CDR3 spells CASSLVNRDTQYF. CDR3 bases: TGTGCCAGCAGCTTAGTAAACCGGGATACGCAGTATTTT.

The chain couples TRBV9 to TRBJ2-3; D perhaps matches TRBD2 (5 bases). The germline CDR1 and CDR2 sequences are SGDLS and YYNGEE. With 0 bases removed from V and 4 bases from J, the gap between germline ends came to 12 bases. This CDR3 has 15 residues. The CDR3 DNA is TGTGCCAGCAGCGTAGAACTAGATTTAGCAGATACGCAGTATTTT. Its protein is CASSVELDLADTQYF.

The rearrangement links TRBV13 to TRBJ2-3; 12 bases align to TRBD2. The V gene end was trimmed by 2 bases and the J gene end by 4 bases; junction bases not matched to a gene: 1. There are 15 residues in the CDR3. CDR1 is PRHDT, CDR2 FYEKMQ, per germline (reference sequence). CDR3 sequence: CASSLLAGGPDTQYF. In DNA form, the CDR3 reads TGTGCCAGCAGCTTACTAGCGGGAGGGCCAGATACGCAGTATTTT.

CDR3 DNA: TGTGCCAGTAGTACTCGGGACACTCCCTTGGATGGCTACACCTTC. Translated: CASSTRDTPLDGYTF. The rearrangement uses TRBV19 and TRBJ1-2, with D perhaps matching TRBD1 (6 bases). Germline V gene lookup returns CDR1 LNHDA and CDR2 SQIVND (reference sequence). V shed 4 bases and J shed 6 bases, with 18 bases lying between them. This CDR3 region has 15 residues.

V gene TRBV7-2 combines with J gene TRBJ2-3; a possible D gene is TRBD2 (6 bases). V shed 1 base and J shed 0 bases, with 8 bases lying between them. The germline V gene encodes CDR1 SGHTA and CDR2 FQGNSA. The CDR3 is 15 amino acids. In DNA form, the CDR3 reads TGTGCCAGCAGCTTAGGGCGGGGAAGCACAGATACGCAGTATTTT. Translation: CASSLGRGSTDTQYF.

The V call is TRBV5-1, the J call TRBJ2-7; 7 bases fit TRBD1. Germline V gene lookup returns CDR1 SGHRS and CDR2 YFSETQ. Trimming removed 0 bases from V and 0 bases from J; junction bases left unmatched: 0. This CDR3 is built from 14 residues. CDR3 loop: CASSLGQGSYEQYF. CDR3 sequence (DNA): TGCGCCAGCAGCTTGGGACAGGGCTCCTACGAGCAGTACTTC.

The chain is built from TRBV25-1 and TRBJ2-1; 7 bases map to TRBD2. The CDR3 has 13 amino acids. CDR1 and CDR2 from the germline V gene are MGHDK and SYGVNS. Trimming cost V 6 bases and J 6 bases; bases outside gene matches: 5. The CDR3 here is CASRASGVNEQFF. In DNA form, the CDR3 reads TGTGCCAGCAGGGCCAGCGGGGTCAATGAGCAGTTCTTC.

CDR3 in amino acids: CAWSVRTGARGQPQHF. Here the CDR3 DNA reads TGTGCCTGGAGTGTGAGGACAGGGGCGCGGGGCCAGCCCCAGCATTTT. The genes are TRBV30 and TRBJ1-5; 9 bases line up with TRBD1. This CDR3 comprises 16 residues. Germline-derived CDR1 and CDR2 are GTSNPN and SVGIG (reference sequence). V lost 0 bases, J lost 7 bases, and 10 bases stayed unmatched. The variable domain in full, with the rest retrieved from reference TRBV30 and TRBJ1-5, is SQTIHQWPATLVQPVGSPLSLECTVEGTSNPNLYWYRQAAGRGLQLLFYSVGIGQISSEVPQNLSASRPQDRQFILSSKKLLLSDSGFYLCAWSVRTGARGQPQHFGDGTRLSIL.

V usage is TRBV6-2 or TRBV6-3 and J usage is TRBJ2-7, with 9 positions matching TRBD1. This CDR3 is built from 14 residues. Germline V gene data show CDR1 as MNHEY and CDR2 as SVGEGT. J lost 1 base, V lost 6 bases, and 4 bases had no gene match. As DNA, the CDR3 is TGTGCCAGCAGCACCGGGACAGGGTCCTACGAGCAGTACTTC. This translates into CASSTGTGSYEQYF.

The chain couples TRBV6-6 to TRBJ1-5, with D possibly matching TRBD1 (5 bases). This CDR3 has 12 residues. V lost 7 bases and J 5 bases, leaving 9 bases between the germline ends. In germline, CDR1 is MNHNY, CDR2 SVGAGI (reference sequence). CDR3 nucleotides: TGTGCCAGCACGGGAGGGGATCAGCCCCAGCATTTT. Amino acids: CASTGGDQPQHF.

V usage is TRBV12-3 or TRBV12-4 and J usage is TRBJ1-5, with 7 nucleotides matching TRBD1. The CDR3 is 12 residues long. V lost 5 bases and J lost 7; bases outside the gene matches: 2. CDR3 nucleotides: TGTGCCAGCAGTCTGACAGGGCAGCCCCAGCATTTT. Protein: CASSLTGQPQHF.

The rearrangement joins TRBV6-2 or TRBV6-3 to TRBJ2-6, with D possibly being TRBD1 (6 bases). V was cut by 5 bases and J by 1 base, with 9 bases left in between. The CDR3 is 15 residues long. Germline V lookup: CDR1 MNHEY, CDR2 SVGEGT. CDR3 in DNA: TGTGCCAGCAGTACCAGGGGTTCTGGGGCCAACGTCCTGACTTTC. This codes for CASSTRGSGANVLTF.

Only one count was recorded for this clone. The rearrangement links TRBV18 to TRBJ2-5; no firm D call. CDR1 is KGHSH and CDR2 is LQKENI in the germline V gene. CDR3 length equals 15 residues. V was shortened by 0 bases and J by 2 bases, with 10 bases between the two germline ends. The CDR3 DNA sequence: TGTGCCAGCTCACCACCCCAGAAAATTCAAGAGACCCAGTACTTC. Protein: CASSPPQKIQETQYF.

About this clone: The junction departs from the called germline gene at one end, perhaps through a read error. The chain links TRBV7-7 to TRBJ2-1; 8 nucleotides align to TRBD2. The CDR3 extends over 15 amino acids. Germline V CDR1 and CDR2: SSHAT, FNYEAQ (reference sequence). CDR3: CASSFSSGRVDEQFF. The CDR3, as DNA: TGTGCTAGCAGCTTTTCCAGCGGGAGAGTCGATGAGCAGTTCTTC.

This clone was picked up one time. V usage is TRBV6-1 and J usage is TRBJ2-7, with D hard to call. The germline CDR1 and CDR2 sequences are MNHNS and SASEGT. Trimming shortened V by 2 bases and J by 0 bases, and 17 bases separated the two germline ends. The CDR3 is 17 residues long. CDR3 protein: CASSEYSSRLGSYEQYF. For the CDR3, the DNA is TGTGCCAGCAGTGAATACTCCTCGCGGCTAGGCTCCTACGAGCAGTACTTC.

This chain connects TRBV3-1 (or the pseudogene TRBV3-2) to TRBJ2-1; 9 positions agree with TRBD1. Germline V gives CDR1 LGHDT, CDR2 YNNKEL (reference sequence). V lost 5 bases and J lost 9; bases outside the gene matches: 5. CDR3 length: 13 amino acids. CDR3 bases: TGTGCCAGCAGCGGGGACAGGGTGGCTGAGCAGTTCTTC. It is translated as CASSGDRVAEQFF.

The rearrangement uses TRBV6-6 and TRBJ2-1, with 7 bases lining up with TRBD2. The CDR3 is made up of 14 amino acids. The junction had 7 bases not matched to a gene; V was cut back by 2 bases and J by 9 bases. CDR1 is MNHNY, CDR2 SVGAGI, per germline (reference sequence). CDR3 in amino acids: CASSYDYGEGEQFF. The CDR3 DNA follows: TGTGCCAGCAGTTACGATTACGGGGAGGGTGAGCAGTTCTTC.

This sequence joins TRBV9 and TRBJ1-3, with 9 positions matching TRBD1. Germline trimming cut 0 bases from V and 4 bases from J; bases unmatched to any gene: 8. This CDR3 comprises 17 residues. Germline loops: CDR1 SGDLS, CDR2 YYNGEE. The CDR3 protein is CASSVGGQGPLGNTIYF. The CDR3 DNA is TGTGCCAGCAGCGTAGGAGGACAGGGGCCTCTGGGAAACACCATATATTTT.

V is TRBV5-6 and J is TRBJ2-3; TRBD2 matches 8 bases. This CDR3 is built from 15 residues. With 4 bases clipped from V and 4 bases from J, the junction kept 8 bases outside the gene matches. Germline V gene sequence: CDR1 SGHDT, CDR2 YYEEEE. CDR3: CASSASGSVADTQYF. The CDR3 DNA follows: TGTGCCAGCAGCGCCAGCGGGAGTGTTGCAGATACGCAGTATTTT.